What follows are 8 T cell receptor beta chains derived from one specimen sequenced in a study of siplizumab effects on memory and regulatory T cells. Only in-frame clones appear in the TCRdb table, and some are missing; sequencing was by immunoSEQ multiplex PCR. The sample lists roughly 62,000 clones, approximately 79% occurring once. The sample was memory CD4+ T cells sorted from blood. The origin of the receptors is a human donor in good health.

The V gene is TRBV7-9, the J gene TRBJ1-1; tentative D call: TRBD1 (6 bases). Germline V gene lookup returns CDR1 SEHNR and CDR2 FQNEAQ (reference sequence). There are 16 residues in the CDR3. V lost 3 bases and J lost 1, with 15 bases in between. The CDR3 loop is CASSFPPGEGNTEAFF. Written as DNA, the CDR3 is TGTGCCAGCAGCTTTCCCCCAGGGGAAGGGAACACTGAAGCTTTCTTT.

This clone was detected only once. The chain couples TRBV11-2 to TRBJ1-6; TRBD1 might be the D (5 bases). This CDR3 has 14 amino acids. In germline, CDR1 is SGHAT, CDR2 FQNNGV. Trimming cost V 5 bases and J 11 bases, with 16 bases left between them. CDR3 amino acids: CASSPQGSTTPLHF. The DNA of the CDR3 is TGTGCCAGCAGCCCCCAGGGATCTACGACACCCCTCCACTTT.

This sequence joins TRBV5-1 and TRBJ2-1; 12 nucleotides match TRBD1. The V gene's germline CDR1 is SGHRS and CDR2 YFSETQ. The length of the CDR3 is 18 residues. The junction had 12 bases not matched to a gene; V was cut back by 0 bases and J by 8 bases. The CDR3 sequence is CASSLVGRVGTGGDEQFF. For the CDR3, the DNA is TGCGCCAGCAGCTTGGTGGGTCGCGTAGGGACAGGGGGCGATGAGCAGTTCTTC.

This chain joins TRBV4-1 and TRBJ1-3; D call uncertain. Trimming cost V 1 base and J 2 bases, with 12 bases left between them. Looked up from germline, CDR1 is MGHRA and CDR2 is YSYEKL. The CDR3 sequence is 16 residues long. CDR3 in amino acids: CASSQVTAVTGNTIYF. CDR3 coding DNA: TGCGCCAGCAGCCAAGTAACGGCTGTTACTGGAAACACCATATATTTT.

The chain has TRBV5-1 and TRBJ2-3, with 8 bases aligning to TRBD2. CDR3 length: 15 amino acids. The V segment lost 0 bases and the J segment 3 bases; nucleotides outside the gene matches: 3. Germline V lookup: CDR1 SGHRS, CDR2 YFSETQ. The CDR3 nucleotides read TGCGCCAGCAGCTTGGAAGGCGGGGGGACAGATACGCAGTATTTT. This encodes CASSLEGGGTDTQYF.

The rearrangement links TRBV5-1 to TRBJ1-4; D is unresolved. This CDR3 has 14 amino acids. Germline values: CDR1 SGHRS, CDR2 YFSETQ. V was clipped by 4 bases and J by 4 bases, with 11 bases between them. CDR3 sequence (DNA): TGCGCCAGCAGCATCGGGCAGAATAATGAAAAACTGTTTTTT. The encoded protein is CASSIGQNNEKLFF.

The chain employs TRBV2 and TRBJ2-7; possible D gene TRBD2, 5 bases. Trimming removed 7 bases from V and 3 bases from J, with 7 bases in between. CDR1 is SNHLY, CDR2 FYNNEI, per germline. This CDR3 comprises 11 residues. The CDR3 DNA sequence: TGTGCCAGCACCGGAGGCTACGAGCAGTACTTC. It codes for CASTGGYEQYF.

This clone turned up a few times. The genes are TRBV27 and TRBJ1-6, with a weak D call TRBD1 (5 bases). The germline V and J ends were trimmed by 2 bases and 7 bases, with 12 bases remaining between them. Germline V lookup: CDR1 MNHEY, CDR2 SMNVEV (reference sequence). The CDR3 contains 15 residues. The CDR3 region has the DNA TGTGCCAGCAGTTTAGCGGGACGGAACAATTCACCCCTCCACTTT. Protein: CASSLAGRNNSPLHF.